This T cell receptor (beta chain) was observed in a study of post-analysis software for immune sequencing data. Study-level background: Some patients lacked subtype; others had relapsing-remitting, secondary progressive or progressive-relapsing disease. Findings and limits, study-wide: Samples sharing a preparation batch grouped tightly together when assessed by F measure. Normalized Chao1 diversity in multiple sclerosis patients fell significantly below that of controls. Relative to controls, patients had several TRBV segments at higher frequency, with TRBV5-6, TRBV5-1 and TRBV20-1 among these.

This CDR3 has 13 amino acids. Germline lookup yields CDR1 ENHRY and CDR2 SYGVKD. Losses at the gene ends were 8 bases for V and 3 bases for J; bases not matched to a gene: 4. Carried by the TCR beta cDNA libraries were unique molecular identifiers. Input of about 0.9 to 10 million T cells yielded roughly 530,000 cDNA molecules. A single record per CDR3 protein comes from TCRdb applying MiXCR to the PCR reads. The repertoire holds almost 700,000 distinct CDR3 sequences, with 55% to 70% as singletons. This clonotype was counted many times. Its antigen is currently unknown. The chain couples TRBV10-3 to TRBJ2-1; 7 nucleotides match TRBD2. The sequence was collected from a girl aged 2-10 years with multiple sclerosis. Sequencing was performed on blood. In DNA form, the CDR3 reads TGTGCCATCGGGCTAGCGGACTACAATGAGCAGTTCTTC. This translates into CAIGLADYNEQFF.